The rows below give T cell receptor beta chains drawn from one sample of a study of Ad26.COV2.S vaccination and SARS-CoV-2 variants. Repertoires were generated with immunoSEQ multiplex PCR, while TCRdb's copy carries only in-frame clones and drops some. The profile covers roughly 400,000 clones, with around 90% appearing a single time and roughly 3.9% taken by the ten largest. Sequencing was performed on peripheral blood, taken in a trial of Ad26.COV2.S vaccine versus placebo. Source of these receptors: a person between 18 and 65 years old who received the Ad26.COV2.S COVID-19 vaccine or a placebo. Both conserved end residues are part of each CDR3. A D gene is named only where the DNA matches it firmly. Clone size is stated in some rows and not others, as once, few, many or a class when expanded.

cdr3_nt	cdr3_aa	d_call	cdr3_length	v_call	j_call	clone_size
TGTGCCACCAGCAGAGCCACCGGTCTGTCGCGTTTACCCCTCCACTTT	CATSRATGLSRLPLHF	-	16	TRBV15	TRBJ1-6	-
TGTGCCAGTAGTATCCGTGGGGACAGGGGTCTCTACGAGCAGTACTTC	CASSIRGDRGLYEQYF	TRBD1	16	TRBV19	TRBJ2-7	-
TGCGCCAGCAGCCAAGGGAGGTGGATAGATGAGCAGTTCTTC	CASSQGRWIDEQFF	-	14	TRBV4-3	TRBJ2-1	-
TGTGCCAGCAGCTTTGGACTAGCACAAGAGACCCAGTACTTC	CASSFGLAQETQYF	TRBD2	14	TRBV11-2	TRBJ2-5	-
TGTGCCAGCAGTTTTGGGGGGGCAGGAACTGAAGCTTTCTTT	CASSFGGAGTEAFF	-	14	TRBV27	TRBJ1-1	-
TGTGCCAGCAGTTTACCCGCGTTGCGCGGTCAGCCCCAGCATTTT	CASSLPALRGQPQHF	-	15	TRBV28	TRBJ1-5	-
TGTGCCAGCAGCTACCACCCTAGCGGGAGCGCCAAAAACATTCAGTACTTC	CASSYHPSGSAKNIQYF	TRBD2	17	TRBV7-2	TRBJ2-4	-
TGTGCCAGCAGCACATCTACGATTTTCGAGACTAATGAAAAACTGTTTTTT	CASSTSTIFETNEKLFF	-	17	TRBV7-9	TRBJ1-4	-
TGTGCCAGCTCCCTCCTAGCGGCTCACACCGGGGAGCTGTTTTTT	CASSLLAAHTGELFF	TRBD2	15	TRBV18	TRBJ2-2	-
TGTGCCATCAGAGCGGAAAGCACAGATACGCAGTATTTT	CAIRAESTDTQYF	-	13	TRBV10-3	TRBJ2-3	-
TGTGCCAGCAAAGGGCTAGCGGGAGAGGGGGAGCTGTTTTTT	CASKGLAGEGELFF	TRBD2	14	TRBV25-1	TRBJ2-2	once
TGTGCCAGCAGAACGGGAGTGGAAAAGCAGTACTTC	CASRTGVEKQYF	-	12	TRBV6-5	TRBJ2-7	once
TGTGCCAGCAGTTTAGTCGGGAGACGCAATGAGCAGTTCTTC	CASSLVGRRNEQFF	-	14	TRBV27	TRBJ2-1	-
TGTGCCAGCAGTTTCTTCCCCTTCTCGGACAGGGGGAATTCACCCCTCCACTTT	CASSFFPFSDRGNSPLHF	TRBD1	18	TRBV28	TRBJ1-6	-
TGTGCCAGCAGCCCCAGACTAGCCTACAATGAGCAGTTCTTC	CASSPRLAYNEQFF	-	14	TRBV9	TRBJ2-1	-
TGTGCCAGTAGCCTTACTCCGGGACAGGCCTACGAGCAGTACTTC	CASSLTPGQAYEQYF	TRBD1	15	TRBV19	TRBJ2-7	-
TGTGCCAGCAGTCGGGTTGGGGGGGCCCTGAATGAGCAGTTCTTC	CASSRVGGALNEQFF	-	15	TRBV6-2/TRBV6-3	TRBJ2-1	-
TGTGCCAGCAGCTTAGGACGGGGAAACGGGGAGCTGTTTTTT	CASSLGRGNGELFF	-	14	TRBV7-2	TRBJ2-2	-
TGTGCCAGCAGTCTATCCCTAGCCAATGAGCAGTTCTTC	CASSLSLANEQFF	-	13	TRBV3-1/TRBV3-2	TRBJ2-1	once
TGTGCCAGCAGCTTGGGACTAGCGGGAGGCGAGCAGTACTTC	CASSLGLAGGEQYF	TRBD2	14	TRBV2	TRBJ2-7	-
TGTGCCAGCGTCTCGGGCATTCCGAATGAGCAGTTCTTC	CASVSGIPNEQFF	-	13	TRBV5-8	TRBJ2-1	-
TGCGCCAGCAGCCCAGAGGGTCCCACAGGGGTCGGCTACACCTTC	CASSPEGPTGVGYTF	TRBD1	15	TRBV4-1	TRBJ1-2	-
TGTGCCAGCAGTTTTCGGGGGAGTGAGCAGTACTTC	CASSFRGSEQYF	-	12	TRBV7-8	TRBJ2-7	-
TGTGCCAGCAGGCAACAGGGGGCGCGGGGCTACACCTTC	CASRQQGARGYTF	TRBD1	13	TRBV28	TRBJ1-2	-
TGTGCCTCCACCACCAGCGGGAGAACCGGGGAGCTGTTTTTT	CASTTSGRTGELFF	TRBD2	14	TRBV15	TRBJ2-2	-
TGTGCCTGGAGTGTGTCGGACAGGGACAATCAGCCCCAGCATTTT	CAWSVSDRDNQPQHF	TRBD1	15	TRBV30	TRBJ1-5	-
TGTGCCAGCTCACCAGGGGCAAATGAAAAACTGTTTTTT	CASSPGANEKLFF	-	13	TRBV18	TRBJ1-4	-
TGCGCCAGCAGCGCAGTTGACCCGGGAGGGGGTGAAAAACTGTTTTTT	CASSAVDPGGGEKLFF	-	16	TRBV5-1	TRBJ1-4	-
TGTGCCAGCTCTCAGAGACCACAGGAAAAAGAGACCCAGTACTTC	CASSQRPQEKETQYF	-	15	TRBV18	TRBJ2-5	few
TGCAGCGTTGAGGGCAGACTCTCCTACAATGAGCAGTTCTTC	CSVEGRLSYNEQFF	-	14	TRBV29-1	TRBJ2-1	-
TGTGCCAGCACCTTTAGCGAGAACACCGGGGAGCTGTTTTTT	CASTFSENTGELFF	-	14	TRBV9	TRBJ2-2	-
TGTGCCAGCAGTTACTCGTGGGGGAGCTCCTACAATGAGCAGTTCTTC	CASSYSWGSSYNEQFF	-	16	TRBV6-5	TRBJ2-1	few
TGCGCCAGGACTAGCGGGAGTATGACAGATACGCAGTATTTT	CARTSGSMTDTQYF	TRBD2	14	TRBV10-1	TRBJ2-3	-
TGTGCCAGCAGTTTAGGGCAGGCTAATGAAAAACTGTTTTTT	CASSLGQANEKLFF	-	14	TRBV27	TRBJ1-4	-
TGCAGTGCTAGTGAGTGGGGACACTACACAGATACGCAGTATTTT	CSASEWGHYTDTQYF	-	15	TRBV20-1	TRBJ2-3	-
TGTGCCAGCAGCTTGGACGGGGTTGGCACTGAAGCTTTCTTT	CASSLDGVGTEAFF	-	14	TRBV5-4	TRBJ1-1	once
TGTGCCAGCAGCTTAGCTCTGGCGCCCACAGATACGCAGTATTTT	CASSLALAPTDTQYF	-	15	TRBV7-2	TRBJ2-3	-
TGTGCCATTTCGACTAGCGGCACCGGGGAGCTGTTTTTT	CAISTSGTGELFF	TRBD2	13	TRBV19	TRBJ2-2	-
TGTGCCAGCAGCGCCCTACAGGGGGCGCGGAACACCGGGGAGCTGTTTTTT	CASSALQGARNTGELFF	TRBD1	17	TRBV9	TRBJ2-2	-
TGTGCCAGCAGTTTATCCAGGGGGCAGATATCCGAGCAGTACTTC	CASSLSRGQISEQYF	TRBD1	15	TRBV27	TRBJ2-7	-
TGTGCCAGCAGCAAGGGCACGGACAGTACCTACGAGCAGTACTTC	CASSKGTDSTYEQYF	-	15	TRBV21-1	TRBJ2-7	-
TGTGCCAGCAGCCAAAACCCGACAGCTAACTATGGCTACACCTTC	CASSQNPTANYGYTF	-	15	TRBV14	TRBJ1-2	-
TGTGCCAGCAGCCCAAAGACGCTCAGGGGGTGGGCTGAATTAAATGAAAAACTGTTTTTT	CASSPKTLRGWAELNEKLFF	TRBD1	20	TRBV28	TRBJ1-4	-
TGTGCCTGGAGCCGAGGGACTCAGCCCCAGCATTTT	CAWSRGTQPQHF	-	12	TRBV30	TRBJ1-5	-
TGTGCCAGCAGTTCCCAGGAGACCGGACGCTCCTACGAGCAGTACTTC	CASSSQETGRSYEQYF	-	16	TRBV6-2/TRBV6-3	TRBJ2-7	-